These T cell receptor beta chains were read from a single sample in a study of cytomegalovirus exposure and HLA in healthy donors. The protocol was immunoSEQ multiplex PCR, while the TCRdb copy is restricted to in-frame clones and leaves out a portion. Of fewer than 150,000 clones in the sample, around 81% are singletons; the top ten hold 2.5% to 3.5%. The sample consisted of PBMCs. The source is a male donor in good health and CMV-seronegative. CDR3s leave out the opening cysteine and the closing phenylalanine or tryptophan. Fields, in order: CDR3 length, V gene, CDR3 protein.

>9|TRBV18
ASSPGAEAF
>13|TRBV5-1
ASSFGGTGANVLT
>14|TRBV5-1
ASSLGAPTGAYEQY
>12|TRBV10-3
AISLGRVTDTQY
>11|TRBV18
ASSPIDNSPLH
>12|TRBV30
AYQLGTDTDTQY
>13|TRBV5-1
ASSPSGTGVETQY
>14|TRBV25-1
ASSEWGQGNNEKLF
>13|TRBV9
ASSTPEGLQETQY
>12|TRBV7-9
ASSSRGTSYEQY
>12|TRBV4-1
ASSPAGETREQY
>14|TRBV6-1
ASSDLGAATNEKLF
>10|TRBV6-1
ASARGSYEQY
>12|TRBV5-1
ASSLYSLNTEAF
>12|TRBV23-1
ASSPVAMNTEAF
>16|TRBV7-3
ASSLPGQGLVNTGELF
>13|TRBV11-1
ASSSRRARNTEAF
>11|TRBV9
ASSPGTGVEQY
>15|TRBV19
ASSIRSSGRRTDTQY
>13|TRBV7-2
ASKLRGGARDTQY
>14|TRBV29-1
SVEMYGESHTGELF
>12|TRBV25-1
ASSDGTGTQPQH
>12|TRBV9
ASSVDRDSYEQY
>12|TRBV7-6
ASSVSGSSYEQY
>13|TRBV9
ASSVDQGAGYGYT
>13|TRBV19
ASSMRSGQVYEQY
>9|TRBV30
AWSVQEKLF
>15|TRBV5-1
ASSFRKRQGEAYEQY
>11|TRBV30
AWRLGGDTEAF
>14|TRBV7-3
ASSSLAGGSYNEQF
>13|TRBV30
AWSERLQYQETQY
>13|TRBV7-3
ASSFGRGAEETQY
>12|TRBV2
ASSNRGWVYGYT
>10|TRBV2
ASSEGGQPQH
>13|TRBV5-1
ASSPVAGGPYEQY
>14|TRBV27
ASRKGRLAVNNEQF
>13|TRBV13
ASSLEQGADHEQY
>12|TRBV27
ASRRGGSGNTIY
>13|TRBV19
ASSTQGGHFYEQY
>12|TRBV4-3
ASSPGGAGETQY
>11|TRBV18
ASHQGDAYGYT